The rows below give T cell receptor beta chains drawn from one sample of a study of ipilimumab plus nivolumab after autologous stem cell transplantation. The protocol was immunoSEQ multiplex PCR, while the TCRdb copy is restricted to in-frame clones and leaves out a portion. This sample has about 47,000 clones; around nine tenths occur once, and the top ten carry around 0.86%. The sequences come from PBMCs, collected in a trial of ipilimumab plus nivolumab as post-transplant consolidation. The source is a male donor with multiple myeloma. The CDR3 runs from the conserved cysteine through the conserved F or W. Each record gives: clone size, J gene, V gene, D gene, CDR3 protein, CDR3 DNA. A D gene is named only where the DNA matches it firmly. Clone size, where shown, is once, few, many, or a class for clones that have expanded.

abundance: -
j_gene: TRBJ2-7
v_gene: TRBV9
d_gene: -
CDR3aa: CASSVGGAGSTYEQYF
CDR3nt: TGTGCCAGCAGCGTAGGAGGGGCGGGGAGCACCTACGAGCAGTACTTC

abundance: -
j_gene: TRBJ2-5
v_gene: TRBV10-1
d_gene: -
CDR3aa: CASSEGQGGTQYF
CDR3nt: TGCGCCAGCAGTGAGGGGCAGGGTGGGACCCAGTACTTC

abundance: few
j_gene: TRBJ1-2
v_gene: TRBV27
d_gene: -
CDR3aa: CASSLSYDSYGYTF
CDR3nt: TGTGCCAGCAGTTTATCGTATGACAGCTATGGCTACACCTTC

abundance: -
j_gene: TRBJ2-7
v_gene: TRBV6-5
d_gene: TRBD1
CDR3aa: CASSLGQGIYEQYF
CDR3nt: TGTGCCAGCAGTCTTGGACAGGGGATCTACGAGCAGTACTTC

abundance: -
j_gene: TRBJ2-5
v_gene: TRBV4-1
d_gene: -
CDR3aa: CASSQWRRETQYF
CDR3nt: TGCGCCAGCAGCCAGTGGCGGCGGGAGACCCAGTACTTC

abundance: -
j_gene: TRBJ2-1
v_gene: TRBV2
d_gene: -
CDR3aa: CASSVGLANNEQFF
CDR3nt: TGTGCCAGCAGCGTCGGGCTAGCGAACAATGAGCAGTTCTTC

abundance: -
j_gene: TRBJ1-6
v_gene: TRBV5-1
d_gene: TRBD1
CDR3aa: CASSLPVSGTAPRISPLHF
CDR3nt: TGCGCCAGCAGCTTGCCCGTCTCCGGGACAGCCCCCAGGATTTCACCCCTCCACTTT

abundance: -
j_gene: TRBJ2-7
v_gene: TRBV2
d_gene: TRBD2
CDR3aa: CAKRGGFGEQYF
CDR3nt: TGTGCCAAAAGGGGAGGGTTCGGCGAGCAGTACTTC

abundance: -
j_gene: TRBJ2-5
v_gene: TRBV10-2
d_gene: TRBD2
CDR3aa: CASIPGLAGGPAPFKPKETQYF
CDR3nt: TGCGCCAGCATACCGGGACTAGCGGGAGGGCCTGCCCCGTTTAAACCTAAAGAGACCCAGTACTTC

abundance: -
j_gene: TRBJ2-6
v_gene: TRBV9
d_gene: -
CDR3aa: CASSGQGSGANVLTF
CDR3nt: TGTGCCAGCAGCGGTCAGGGCTCTGGGGCCAACGTCCTGACTTTC

abundance: -
j_gene: TRBJ2-1
v_gene: TRBV27
d_gene: TRBD1
CDR3aa: CASSSPWTGHEQFF
CDR3nt: TGTGCCAGCAGTTCCCCGTGGACAGGTCATGAGCAGTTCTTC

abundance: few
j_gene: TRBJ2-5
v_gene: TRBV10-3
d_gene: -
CDR3aa: CAISESGGVEETQYF
CDR3nt: TGTGCCATCAGTGAGTCGGGTGGGGTTGAGGAGACCCAGTACTTC

abundance: -
j_gene: TRBJ1-1
v_gene: TRBV6-6
d_gene: -
CDR3aa: CASSYWGPFNTEAFF
CDR3nt: TGTGCCAGCAGTTACTGGGGGCCCTTTAACACTGAAGCTTTCTTT

abundance: -
j_gene: TRBJ1-2
v_gene: TRBV5-8
d_gene: TRBD1
CDR3aa: CASSVQGADYGYTF
CDR3nt: TGTGCCAGCAGCGTACAGGGGGCGGATTATGGCTACACCTTC

abundance: -
j_gene: TRBJ2-4
v_gene: TRBV27
d_gene: TRBD1
CDR3aa: CASGDRKNIQYF
CDR3nt: TGTGCCAGCGGGGACAGAAAAAACATTCAGTACTTC

abundance: -
j_gene: TRBJ2-7
v_gene: TRBV6-6
d_gene: -
CDR3aa: CASSYSGPSYEQYF
CDR3nt: TGTGCCAGCAGTTACTCGGGGCCCTCCTACGAGCAGTACTTC

abundance: -
j_gene: TRBJ1-5
v_gene: TRBV5-1
d_gene: -
CDR3aa: CASSPGAGNQPQHF
CDR3nt: TGCGCCAGCAGCCCCGGGGCAGGCAATCAGCCCCAGCATTTT

abundance: -
j_gene: TRBJ2-1
v_gene: TRBV27
d_gene: TRBD2
CDR3aa: CASSSLAGGPRYNEQFF
CDR3nt: TGTGCCAGCAGTTCGTTAGCGGGAGGGCCAAGATACAATGAGCAGTTCTTC

abundance: -
j_gene: TRBJ1-1
v_gene: TRBV7-2
d_gene: -
CDR3aa: CASSLVGGLNTEAFF
CDR3nt: TGTGCCAGCAGCTTAGTGGGGGGACTGAACACTGAAGCTTTCTTT

abundance: -
j_gene: TRBJ2-3
v_gene: TRBV6-6
d_gene: -
CDR3aa: CASSQRTGNTDTQYF
CDR3nt: TGTGCCAGCAGCCAACGGACTGGAAACACAGATACGCAGTATTTT

abundance: once
j_gene: TRBJ1-5
v_gene: TRBV7-9
d_gene: TRBD1
CDR3aa: CASSLGVGGADNQPQHF
CDR3nt: TGTGCCAGCAGCTTAGGGGTAGGGGGCGCGGACAATCAGCCCCAGCATTTT

abundance: -
j_gene: TRBJ2-2
v_gene: TRBV7-3
d_gene: TRBD1
CDR3aa: CASRSSGTGLPGELFF
CDR3nt: TGTGCCAGCAGGTCCTCCGGGACAGGGTTACCCGGGGAGCTGTTTTTT

abundance: -
j_gene: TRBJ1-1
v_gene: TRBV5-6
d_gene: -
CDR3aa: CASSLRQGVVYSEAFF
CDR3nt: TGTGCCAGCAGCTTGAGGCAGGGAGTGGTCTACTCTGAAGCTTTCTTT